The 7 T cell receptor beta chains listed next were all sequenced from one sample in a study of shared clonotypes between healthy human individuals. The repertoire was sequenced with immunoSEQ multiplex PCR; TCRdb's copy has only in-frame clones and lacks some. The data hold 1,400,000 or so clones, with around 98.5% observed a single time. Sequencing input: naive CD4+ T cells sorted from blood. Subset given: CD45RA+ positively selected. Receptors originate from a man aged 30 to 45 in good health.

The rearrangement joins TRBV5-1 to TRBJ1-1; possibly TRBD1 for D (6 bases). The germline V and J ends were trimmed by 10 bases and 6 bases, with 31 bases remaining between them. This CDR3 contains 17 residues. Per the germline V gene, CDR1 is SGHRS and CDR2 is YFSETQ. CDR3: CACHKTPGTPRRAEAFF. The CDR3 DNA reads TGCGCCTGCCACAAGACACCCGGGACACCGCGTCGGGCTGAAGCTTTCTTT. The full variable domain, in which reference TRBV5-1 and TRBJ1-1 provide the parts outside the CDR3, is KAGVTQTPRYLIKTRGQQVTLSCSPISGHRSVSWYQQTPGQGLQFLFEYFSETQRNKGNFPGRFSGRQFSNSRSEMNVSTLELGDSALYLCACHKTPGTPRRAEAFFGQGTRLTVV.

This clone was picked up a small number of times. This chain connects TRBV29-1 to TRBJ1-2; D is undetermined. The V end lost 7 bases, the J end lost 4 bases, and 13 bases lay between the germline ends. CDR3 length: 12 amino acids. Germline assignment: CDR1 SQVTM and CDR2 ANQGSEA. The CDR3 bases are TGCAGCGCCCGGGTCTCCCCCTATGGCTACACCTTC. Protein product: CSARVSPYGYTF.

This rearrangement joins TRBV6-6 to TRBJ2-1; TRBD2 matches at 10 bases. J lost 7 bases, V lost 2 bases, and 5 bases had no gene match. Germline V gene sequence: CDR1 MNHNY, CDR2 SVGAGI (reference sequence). The CDR3 covers 15 residues. Here the CDR3 DNA reads TGTGCCAGCAGTTACCTAGCGGGAGATATGAATGAGCAGTTCTTC. Its translation is CASSYLAGDMNEQFF.

The chain joins TRBV19 to TRBJ2-2; 7 bases line up with TRBD1. Germline values: CDR1 LNHDA, CDR2 SQIVND (reference sequence). The CDR3 loop spans 16 amino acids. With V trimmed by 5 bases and J by 2 bases, 8 bases remained unmatched. This CDR3 is CASSPQGRQNTGELFF. The CDR3 nucleotides read TGTGCCAGTAGTCCACAGGGGCGCCAAAACACCGGGGAGCTGTTTTTT.

The V call is TRBV19, the J call TRBJ2-1; D call uncertain. This CDR3 has 12 amino acids. Trimming took off 3 bases at V and 6 bases at J, with 6 bases between the two ends. Germline V gene lookup returns CDR1 LNHDA and CDR2 SQIVND (reference sequence). In DNA, the CDR3 is TGTGCCAGTAGTATTAGCCGCAATGAGCAGTTCTTC. Translated, it gives CASSISRNEQFF.

J is TRBJ2-7 and V is TRBV5-6; 9 nucleotides line up with TRBD2. CDR1 SGHDT and CDR2 YYEEEE come from the germline V gene. V was clipped by 2 bases and J by 0 bases; unmatched bases: 12. This CDR3 spans 18 amino acids. The CDR3 region is CASSLQLAGPISSYEQYF. Written as DNA, the CDR3 is TGTGCCAGCAGCTTACAGCTAGCGGGACCAATTAGCTCCTACGAGCAGTACTTC.

The count of this clone is one. The rearrangement links TRBV11-2 to TRBJ2-4; D ambiguous. The CDR3 contains 16 residues. Trimming shortened V by 2 bases and J by 2 bases, and 13 bases separated the two germline ends. Germline CDR1 is SGHAT and CDR2 is FQNNGV. The CDR3 here is CASSLSADGSKNIQYF. The CDR3 DNA reads TGTGCCAGCAGCTTATCCGCGGACGGGTCCAAAAACATTCAGTACTTC. Using reference TRBV11-2 and TRBJ2-4 for the parts outside the CDR3, the full variable domain is EAGVAQSPRYKIIEKRQSVAFWCNPISGHATLYWYQQILGQGPKLLIQFQNNGVVDDSQLPKDRFSAERLKGVDSTLKIQPAKLEDSAVYLCASSLSADGSKNIQYFGAGTRLSVL.